This T cell receptor beta chain was obtained from a study of blood T cell repertoires in COVID-19. Study as a whole: Material from acute and convalescent COVID-19 was sourced from the United States, Italy and Spain. PBMCs, B-cell-depleted T cells, or T cells were the source of the cDNA or gDNA that made up the material.

Original data processing: Reference gene primer amplification in the assay estimated nucleated cell counts. The assay was immunoSEQ multiplex PCR, and TCRdb's table has in-frame clones only and misses some. The DNA gave D and trimming, while V, J and clone size come from that table. Seen here are some 300,000 clones, around 87% observed once, and the top ten hold 0.95% to 1.3%. Enrollment of patients from Seattle took place during active infection, with longitudinal follow-up. V shed 3 bases, J shed 2 bases, and the junction held 2 bases outside the gene matches. The CDR3 has 15 amino acids. Germline loops: CDR1 ENHRY, CDR2 SYGVKD.

The specimen sequenced was peripheral blood. This receptor was taken from a woman in her thirties or forties with COVID-19, enrolled during active disease. V and J are TRBV10-3 and TRBJ1-4; 8 bases agree with TRBD1. In DNA form, the CDR3 reads TGTGCCATCAGTGATCGGACAGGGACTAATGAAAAACTGTTTTTT. Protein: CAISDRTGTNEKLFF.